This entry concerns a single T cell receptor (beta chain). Its matching antigen is unknown. This entry comes from a study of T cells in Graves' hyperthyroidism and ophthalmopathy. This CDR3 is built from 15 residues. The V and J ends lost 0 bases and 5 bases, in that order; junction bases with no gene match: 6. Germline CDR1 reads SGDLS; CDR2 reads YYNGEE. Study results and caveats: In blood, most of the thyroid clonotypes expanded above 0.001 were also present.

Authors of the study amplified TCR beta CDR3 regions from RNA transcripts. With the HTBI primer set, the TCR CDR3 went through a first round of RT-PCR. TCRdb processed the multiplex PCR reads anew with MiXCR; each CDR3 protein has one entry. This sample has more than 35,000 distinct CDR3 sequences, with 45% to 50% found just once. The clonotype was recovered from a woman between 45 and 65 years old with Graves' hyperthyroidism. The sample was peripheral blood or thyroid tissue (not recorded which). The chain recombines TRBV9 with TRBJ2-7; 9 bases fit TRBD2. CDR3 bases: TGTGCCAGCAGCGTAGATAGCGGGAGTCGCAACGAGCAGTACTTC. The encoded protein is CASSVDSGSRNEQYF. The full variable domain, rest sourced from reference TRBV9 and TRBJ2-7, is DSGVTQTPKHLITATGQRVTLRCSPRSGDLSVYWYQQSLDQGLQFLIQYYNGEERAKGNILERFSAQQFPDLHSELNLSSLELGDSALYFCASSVDSGSRNEQYFGPGTRLTVT.